This note documents a single T cell receptor (beta chain) sequence. The target antigen is unknown. From germline, CDR1 is DFQATT and CDR2 SNEGSKA (reference sequence). Trimming removed 1 base from V and 8 bases from J; junction bases left unmatched: 7. The CDR3 contains 13 residues. The data originate from a study of neurological immune-mediated disorders. Whole-study findings and limits: One cluster of related CDR3 sequences contained, by phylogenetic grouping, the repertoires of 18 of 34 multiple sclerosis patients and formed a possible signature. Expanded clones shared no identical CDR3 amino acid sequences across subjects, which suggested private TCR-beta repertoires in all groups. The greatest degree of TCR clonal expansion was observed in HTLV-1-associated myelopathy, with the lowest in multiple sclerosis, below that of healthy controls.

Each TCR transcript was tagged with a 10-nucleotide random UMI during 5'RACE. TCRdb fed the 5' RACE reads into MiXCR, producing one record per CDR3 protein. The sample shows 65,000 to 75,000 distinct CDR3 sequences, roughly 4.9% of them seen only once. The source is an older woman with multiple sclerosis. This chain uses TRBV20-1 with TRBJ1-2; 7 nucleotides align to TRBD1. The material sequenced was PBMCs. The CDR3 reads CSARVADRNGYTF. The CDR3 DNA follows: TGCAGTGCTAGAGTAGCGGACAGGAACGGCTACACCTTC.